Below are 9 T cell receptor beta chains sequenced from a single sample in a study of shared clonotypes between healthy human individuals. Sequenced by immunoSEQ multiplex PCR; TCRdb stores in-frame clones only, minus some. The sample contains about a million clones, 60% to 85% of which appear only once. Sequenced sample: memory CD4+ T cells from PBMCs. Subset: CD45RA-negative fraction. The receptors come from a man between 18 and 29 years old in good health. Some clones in this sample may be carry-over from other donors' samples.

V and J are TRBV29-1 and TRBJ2-3; D is uncertain. In germline, CDR1 is SQVTM, CDR2 ANQGSEA. The CDR3 runs to 13 residues. Trimming took off 4 bases at V and 0 bases at J, with 8 bases between the two ends. For the CDR3, the DNA is TGCAGCGTTGTGTTGGACAGCACAGATACGCAGTATTTT. Protein: CSVVLDSTDTQYF.

The chain links TRBV4-3 to TRBJ2-2; 8 bases fit TRBD1. The junction had 4 bases not matched to a gene; V was cut back by 0 bases and J by 13 bases. The CDR3 has 13 amino acids. CDR1 and CDR2 from the germline V gene are LGHNA and YSLEER. The CDR3 coding sequence is TGCGCCAGCAGCCAAGATAACAGGGGGACGCTGTTTTTT. Amino acids: CASSQDNRGTLFF.

The rearrangement joins TRBV5-6 to TRBJ2-7; TRBD1 matches at 11 bases. Germline loops: CDR1 SGHDT, CDR2 YYEEEE. J was trimmed by 2 bases and V by 4 bases; bases with no gene match: 5. The length of the CDR3 is 15 residues. CDR3 in amino acids: CASSTWTGGTYEQYF. CDR3 coding DNA: TGTGCCAGCAGCACATGGACAGGGGGCACCTACGAGCAGTACTTC.

The J gene is TRBJ2-1, the V gene TRBV28, with TRBD2 matching 10 bases. V was pared by 2 bases and J by 7 bases, with 5 bases of the junction left unmatched. The CDR3 has 15 amino acids. Germline V gives CDR1 MDHEN, CDR2 SYDVKM. CDR3 in DNA: TGTGCCAGCAGTTTAGCCGGGACTAGCGAGAATGAGCAGTTCTTC. Translation: CASSLAGTSENEQFF.

This clone was observed many times. The genes are TRBV4-1 and TRBJ1-2; D is unresolved. Germline V gene lookup returns CDR1 MGHRA and CDR2 YSYEKL. This CDR3 is 16 amino acids long. V lost 5 bases and J lost 0, with 16 bases in between. The CDR3, as DNA: TGCGCCAGCAGCTCATTCGGTCGGACTCCTAACTATGGCTACACCTTC. Translating gives CASSSFGRTPNYGYTF.

The chain carries TRBV7-3 and TRBJ2-1, with D possibly being TRBD1 (7 bases). Germline CDR1 and CDR2: SGHTA and FQGTGA. The CDR3 loop spans 19 amino acids. Trimming left V 5 bases short and J 0 bases short, with 23 bases between. The CDR3 region is CASSPEGQILAASYNEQFF. The CDR3 DNA reads as TGTGCCAGCAGCCCCGAGGGACAGATACTAGCAGCCTCCTACAATGAGCAGTTCTTC. Based on the CDR3 plus reference TRBV7-3 and TRBJ2-1, the full variable domain is GAGVSQTPSNKVTEKGKYVELRCDPISGHTALYWYRQSLGQGPEFLIYFQGTGAADDSGLPNDRFFAVRPEGSVSTLKIQRTERGDSAVYLCASSPEGQILAASYNEQFFGPGTRLTVL.

DNA of the CDR3: TGTGCCAGCTCACCGACAGTACTCTCTGGAAACACCATATATTTT. This gives the protein CASSPTVLSGNTIYF. The J gene is TRBJ1-3, the V gene TRBV18; tentatively, D is TRBD1 (5 bases). CDR1 is KGHSH and CDR2 is LQKENI in the germline V gene. Trimming pared 3 bases from V and 0 bases from J, leaving 9 bases between. The CDR3 is 15 amino acids.

In its sample, this clone was seen once. Distinct nucleotide sequences in the sample also encode this CDR3. The rearrangement uses TRBV30 and TRBJ1-2, with 8 positions matching TRBD1. CDR1 and CDR2 from the germline V gene are GTSNPN and SVGIG (reference sequence). Losses at the gene ends were 7 bases for V and 2 bases for J; bases not matched to a gene: 3. This CDR3 is 12 amino acids long. CDR3 DNA sequence: TGTGCCTCCGACAGGGGAAACTATGGCTACACCTTC. It codes for CASDRGNYGYTF.

The CDR3 spells CASSLGGVEKLFF. CDR3 DNA: TGTGCCAGCAGCTTGGGGGGAGTTGAAAAACTGTTTTTT. The rearrangement joins TRBV7-9 to TRBJ1-4, with D possibly being TRBD1 (5 bases). The germline V gene encodes CDR1 SEHNR and CDR2 FQNEAQ (reference sequence). The CDR3 runs 13 residues. Trimming stripped 3 bases from V and 7 bases from J, with 9 bases between.